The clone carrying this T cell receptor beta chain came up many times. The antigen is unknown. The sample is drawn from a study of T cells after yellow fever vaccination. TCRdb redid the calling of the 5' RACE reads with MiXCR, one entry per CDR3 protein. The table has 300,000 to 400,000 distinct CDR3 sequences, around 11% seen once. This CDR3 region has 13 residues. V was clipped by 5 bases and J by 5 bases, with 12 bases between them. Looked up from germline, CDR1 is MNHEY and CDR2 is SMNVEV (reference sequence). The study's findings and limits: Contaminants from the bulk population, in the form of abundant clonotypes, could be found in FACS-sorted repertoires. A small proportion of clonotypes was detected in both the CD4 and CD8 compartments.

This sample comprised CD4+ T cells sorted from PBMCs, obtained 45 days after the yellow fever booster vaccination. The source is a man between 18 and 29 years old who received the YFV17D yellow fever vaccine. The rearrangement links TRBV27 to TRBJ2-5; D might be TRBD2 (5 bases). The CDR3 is CASSARGRETQYF. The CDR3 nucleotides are TGTGCCAGCAGTGCCCGGGGTCGGGAGACCCAGTACTTC.